Below are 21 T cell receptor beta chains sequenced from a single sample in a study of regulatory T cells in long-lasting Graves disease. Researchers made TCR beta libraries by using iRepertoire HTBI primers and running Arm-PCR on CDR3 regions. TCRdb independently ran MiXCR on the multiplex PCR reads; one entry per CDR3 protein. Of 510,000 or so distinct CDR3 sequences listed, approximately 12% are singletons. As to time point: newly diagnosed GD, antithyroid drugs for less than 3 months. RNA extracted from PBMCs served as the sequencing template. Separately, the same data were catalogued under a study of T cells in Graves' hyperthyroidism and ophthalmopathy.

The source was peripheral blood mononuclear cells (PBMCs), collected at new diagnosis, from a patient treated with antithyroid drugs. These receptors originate from a woman aged 25 to 39 with Graves disease.

V and J are TRBV19 and TRBJ2-3; D might be TRBD2 (6 bases). Germline V CDR1 and CDR2: LNHDA, SQIVND (reference sequence). The CDR3 loop spans 15 amino acids. Between the trimmed V and J ends, which lost 7 bases and 0 bases, there was a span of 14 bases. CDR3 protein: CASTSQSGSTDTQYF. The CDR3, as DNA: TGTGCCAGTACCTCCCAAAGCGGGAGCACAGATACGCAGTATTTT.

The sample holds many counts of this clonotype. The rearrangement joins TRBV30 to TRBJ1-2; D not resolved. Between the trimmed V and J ends, which lost 1 base and 4 bases, there was a span of 13 bases. This CDR3 spans 14 amino acids. Germline-derived CDR1 and CDR2 are GTSNPN and SVGIG (reference sequence). CDR3 DNA: TGTGCCTGGAGTGGACGGATGAGCCTCTATGGCTACACCTTC. This codes for CAWSGRMSLYGYTF.

As for this clonotype: This may come from a read error, since a much larger clone is one base off. The CDR3 DNA sequence: TGTGCCAGCAGTCAGAGCTCTGGGACCAACGTCCTGACTTTC. Translating gives CASSQSSGTNVLTF. The J gene is TRBJ2-6, the V gene TRBV2; D remains ambiguous. The germline gives CDR1 SNHLY, CDR2 FYNNEI. The CDR3 covers 14 residues.

A note on this clonotype: A much larger clone sits a single nucleotide away, making a read error possible. The rearrangement links TRBV27 to TRBJ2-1; no reliable D call. Looked up from germline, CDR1 is MNHEY and CDR2 is SMNVEV (reference sequence). Trimming pared 7 bases from V and 8 bases from J, leaving 18 bases between. The CDR3 spans 14 residues. Here the CDR3 DNA reads TGTGCCAGCACCATGGTAGGGCCCGGCGATGAGCAGTTCTTC. It specifies CASTMVGPGDEQFF.

This clonotype was observed at least ten times. The chain combines TRBV28 with TRBJ2-3; possibly TRBD2 for D (5 bases). This CDR3 spans 14 amino acids. Germline CDR1 reads MDHEN; CDR2 reads SYDVKM. Trimming took off 6 bases at V and 10 bases at J, with 20 bases between the two ends. In nucleotides, the CDR3 is TGTGCCAGCAGATCGTTATCAACTAGTTTGGCGCAGTATTTT. It translates to CASRSLSTSLAQYF.

This chain joins TRBV19 and TRBJ2-7; 8 bases align to TRBD1. V dropped 6 bases and J dropped 3; count of bases not matched to a gene: 10. From germline, CDR1 is LNHDA and CDR2 SQIVND (reference sequence). CDR3 length equals 15 residues. In nucleotides, the CDR3 is TGTGCCAGTAGCACGCACGGACAGGGCATCTACGAGCAGTACTTC. The encoded protein is CASSTHGQGIYEQYF.

This clonotype was seen a few times. This chain uses TRBV4-1 with TRBJ1-1, with D possibly matching TRBD1 (5 bases). CDR3 length equals 16 residues. V was shortened by 0 bases and J by 5 bases, with 16 bases between the two germline ends. Germline CDR1 and CDR2: MGHRA and YSYEKL. In DNA, the CDR3 is TGCGCCAGCAGCCAAGACCAACGGGGGAAGCGAACTGAAGCTTTCTTT. Translated, it gives CASSQDQRGKRTEAFF.

This clonotype was seen more than once but under ten times. The V and J genes are TRBV3-1 and TRBJ2-1, with 10 bases aligning to TRBD2. Germline CDR1 LGHDT, CDR2 YNNKEL (reference sequence). With 4 bases clipped from V and 3 bases from J, the junction kept 15 bases outside the gene matches. The CDR3 consists of 19 residues. CDR3 DNA sequence: TGTGCCAGCAGCCGATTAAGGGGGCTAGCGGGAGATCTCTACAATGAGCAGTTCTTC. Its translation: CASSRLRGLAGDLYNEQFF.

This clonotype appeared many times. V gene TRBV10-3 combines with J gene TRBJ2-5; possibly TRBD1 for D (5 bases). CDR1 and CDR2 from the germline V gene are ENHRY and SYGVKD. Trimming stripped 3 bases from V and 3 bases from J, with 8 bases between. This CDR3 spans 13 amino acids. Written as DNA, the CDR3 is TGTGCCATCAGTGACAGGGCAGAAGAGACCCAGTACTTC. Translating gives CAISDRAEETQYF.

A few counts support this clonotype. The chain recombines TRBV15 with TRBJ2-5; D ambiguous. CDR1 is LNHNV, CDR2 YYDKDF, per germline (reference sequence). Between the trimmed V and J ends, which lost 1 base and 2 bases, there was a span of 11 bases. The CDR3 sequence is 15 residues long. The CDR3 loop reads CATSRGRPRQETQYF. The CDR3 DNA sequence: TGTGCCACCAGCAGAGGAAGACCGCGGCAAGAGACCCAGTACTTC. Filled out from reference TRBV15 and TRBJ2-5, the complete variable domain reads DAMVIQNPRYQVTQFGKPVTLSCSQTLNHNVMYWYQQKSSQAPKLLFHYYDKDFNNEADTPDNFQSRRPNTSFCFLDIRSPGLGDTAMYLCATSRGRPRQETQYFGPGTRLLVL.

This clonotype has at least ten counts. Here the CDR3 reads CASRRQGARSNQPQHF. CDR3 in DNA: TGTGCCAGCAGGCGACAGGGGGCGCGGAGCAATCAGCCCCAGCATTTT. The V call is TRBV28, the J call TRBJ1-5; 10 positions match TRBD1. Germline CDR1 and CDR2: MDHEN and SYDVKM. This CDR3 has 16 residues. V trimming: 6 bases; J trimming: 1 base; junction bases outside the gene matches: 6.

This clonotype came up many times. This chain uses TRBV7-9 with TRBJ2-7, with D tentatively TRBD2 (5 bases). Germline V gene lookup returns CDR1 SEHNR and CDR2 FQNEAQ (reference sequence). Trimming removed 0 bases from V and 0 bases from J, with 6 bases in between. There are 14 residues in the CDR3. The CDR3 region is CASSLAGVSYEQYF. CDR3 in DNA: TGTGCCAGCAGCTTAGCCGGGGTCTCCTACGAGCAGTACTTC.

This clonotype was observed many times. This chain joins TRBV6-5 and TRBJ1-2; D ambiguous. Germline loops: CDR1 MNHEY, CDR2 SVGAGI. V lost 0 bases to trimming and J lost 4 bases, with 9 bases between them. The CDR3 length is 14 residues. CDR3 nucleotides: TGTGCCAGCAGTTACTCGGTCGGGATCTATGGCTACACCTTC. Protein sequence: CASSYSVGIYGYTF.

The table lists this clonotype with many counts. DNA for the CDR3: TGTGCCAGCAGCCAGGCGGGGCAGGCCTACGAGCAGTACTTC. Amino acid sequence: CASSQAGQAYEQYF. The chain joins TRBV2 to TRBJ2-7, with a weak D call TRBD2 (6 bases). CDR3 length: 14 residues. The ends were cut back, 6 bases at V and 2 bases at J, with 14 bases in the middle. Per germline, CDR1 SNHLY and CDR2 FYNNEI.

This clonotype occurred many times. The chain's CDR3 is CSAYTFQGSQETQYF. In DNA, the CDR3 is TGCAGTGCCTACACATTTCAGGGTTCCCAAGAGACCCAGTACTTC. This rearrangement joins TRBV20-1 to TRBJ2-5; tentatively, D is TRBD1 (5 bases). V was pared by 6 bases and J by 1 base, with 18 bases between. The CDR3 runs to 15 residues. In germline, CDR1 is DFQATT, CDR2 SNEGSKA (reference sequence).

This chain uses TRBV10-1 with TRBJ2-7; 10 bases are a match to TRBD2. Germline V gives CDR1 WNHNN, CDR2 SYGVQD (reference sequence). The CDR3 contains 18 residues. V lost 3 bases to trimming and J lost 3 bases; unmatched junction nucleotides: 14. Here the CDR3 DNA reads TGCGCCAGCAGTGACCCCGGACAGTCAGCGGGAGGGCGCTACGAGCAGTACTTC. It yields the protein CASSDPGQSAGGRYEQYF.

This clonotype was picked up many times. The CDR3 spells CSTRKSAQATYEQYF. The DNA for the CDR3 is TGCAGTACCAGAAAGAGTGCGCAGGCAACCTACGAGCAGTACTTC. This chain uses TRBV20-1 with TRBJ2-7, with unresolved D. Trimming removed 8 bases from V and 2 bases from J, with 22 bases in between. The CDR3 is 15 amino acids. The germline V gene has CDR1 DFQATT and CDR2 SNEGSKA (reference sequence).

On this clonotype: Just one base apart from a much larger clone, this may be a read error. The chain links TRBV2 to TRBJ2-7; unclear D gene. Looked up from germline, CDR1 is SNHLY and CDR2 is FYNNEI. This CDR3 spans 13 amino acids. The CDR3: CASAATLRNERYF. The DNA for the CDR3 is TGTGCCAGCGCGGCAACCCTTAGGAACGAGCGGTACTTC.

This clonotype has a count of ten or more. The chain joins TRBV12-3 or TRBV12-4 to TRBJ1-2, with 7 bases aligning to TRBD1. The V gene end was trimmed by 6 bases and the J gene end by 4 bases; junction bases not matched to a gene: 5. The CDR3 covers 13 residues. The DNA for the CDR3 is TGTGCCAGCAGACTCCGGGACAGCTATGGCTACACCTTC. Its protein is CASRLRDSYGYTF.

The chain is built from TRBV7-9 and TRBJ1-5; the match to TRBD1 covers 7 bases. The CDR3 sequence is 15 residues long. Germline-derived CDR1 and CDR2 are SEHNR and FQNEAQ (reference sequence). V dropped 3 bases and J dropped 6; count of bases not matched to a gene: 8. The CDR3 here is CASSLKGGAGQPQHF. Written as DNA, the CDR3 is TGTGCCAGCAGCTTGAAAGGGGGCGCAGGTCAGCCCCAGCATTTT.

The chain employs TRBV5-4 and TRBJ2-3, with no clear D. Germline V gives CDR1 SGHNT, CDR2 YYREEE (reference sequence). V lost 1 base to trimming and J lost 2 bases, with 5 bases between them. CDR3 size: 13 residues. CDR3 sequence (DNA): TGTGCCAGCAGCTTGCACACCACAGATACGCAGTATTTT. Its translation is CASSLHTTDTQYF.